The rows below give T cell receptor beta chains drawn from one sample of a study of T cell changes during pregnancy in multiple sclerosis. The data were produced by immunoSEQ multiplex PCR, yet TCRdb's version contains in-frame clones alone and is incomplete. This table has tens of thousands of clones, over 75% appearing once. Source: CD8+ T cells from peripheral blood mononuclear cells, taken before pregnancy. Receptors originate from a female donor with multiple sclerosis, enrolled in a pregnancy study. CDR3s include the opening cysteine and the closing phenylalanine or tryptophan. D genes are given only for firm matches. A row's size may be missing; if present it is once, few, many or a size class.

V	D	size	J	length	CDR3	DNA
TRBV5-1	TRBD1	-	TRBJ1-1	15	CASSASTGVNTEAFF	TGCGCCAGCAGCGCCTCTACAGGGGTAAACACTGAAGCTTTCTTT
TRBV6-6	-	-	TRBJ1-4	14	CASSYIRDNEKLFF	TGTGCCAGCAGTTACATCAGGGATAATGAAAAACTGTTTTTT
TRBV6-6	-	-	TRBJ2-5	15	CASSSSGTTQETQYF	TGTGCCAGCAGTTCATCCGGGACAACGCAAGAGACCCAGTACTTC
TRBV9	TRBD2	-	TRBJ2-1	18	CASSVEAGGKFSYNEQFF	TGTGCCAGCAGCGTAGAAGCGGGGGGGAAATTCTCCTACAATGAGCAGTTCTTC
TRBV28	-	-	TRBJ2-4	12	CASSSDRTIQYF	TGTGCCAGCAGTTCCGACAGGACCATTCAGTACTTC
TRBV13	-	-	TRBJ2-7	14	CASSLGQGPLEQYF	TGTGCCAGCAGCTTAGGACAGGGACCCTTGGAGCAGTACTTC
TRBV19	-	-	TRBJ2-7	12	CASSEVGYEQYF	TGTGCCAGTAGTGAGGTGGGCTACGAGCAGTACTTC
TRBV2	-	-	TRBJ1-6	16	CASGVSLAQENSPLHF	TGTGCCAGCGGGGTCAGCCTAGCTCAGGAAAATTCACCCCTCCACTTT
TRBV2	-	-	TRBJ2-1	13	CASGYGEYNEQFF	TGTGCCAGCGGGTACGGGGAATACAATGAGCAGTTCTTC
TRBV15	-	-	TRBJ2-1	14	CATSSPGEADEQFF	TGTGCCACCAGCAGCCCCGGAGAGGCTGATGAGCAGTTCTTC
TRBV27	-	-	TRBJ1-1	14	CASSFNGGNTEAFF	TGTGCCAGCAGTTTCAACGGAGGCAACACTGAAGCTTTCTTT
TRBV15	-	-	TRBJ1-3	17	CATSDSTGTISGNTIYF	TGTGCCACCAGTGATTCGACAGGAACTATCTCTGGAAACACCATATATTTT
TRBV7-3	-	-	TRBJ2-1	15	CASSLTGSPYNEQFF	TGTGCCAGCAGCTTAACCGGGAGCCCGTACAATGAGCAGTTCTTC
TRBV5-6	-	-	TRBJ1-1	13	CASTLLENTEAFF	TGTGCCAGCACCCTCCTAGAGAACACTGAAGCTTTCTTT
TRBV6-5	-	-	TRBJ1-5	13	CASSSGDNQPQHF	TGTGCCAGCAGTTCAGGGGACAATCAGCCCCAGCATTTT
TRBV7-9	-	-	TRBJ1-4	15	CASSPPGVTNEKLFF	TGTGCCAGCAGCCCCCCGGGGGTGACTAATGAAAAACTGTTTTTT
TRBV9	-	-	TRBJ1-3	14	CASSVSTAGNTIYF	TGTGCCAGCAGCGTCTCGACAGCCGGAAACACCATATATTTT
TRBV9	-	-	TRBJ1-3	15	CASSVDSSSGNTIYF	TGTGCCAGCAGCGTAGACAGTAGCTCTGGAAACACCATATATTTT
TRBV6-4	TRBD2	-	TRBJ2-3	16	CASSESTSGGADTQYF	TGTGCCAGCAGTGAATCGACTAGCGGGGGGGCAGATACGCAGTATTTT
TRBV29-1	TRBD1	-	TRBJ2-3	14	CSVPRDRVTDTQYF	TGCAGCGTCCCCAGGGACAGGGTCACAGATACGCAGTATTTT
TRBV9	-	-	TRBJ2-1	16	CASSVGGVASYNEQFF	TGTGCCAGCAGCGTAGGCGGGGTCGCCTCCTACAATGAGCAGTTCTTC
TRBV29-1	TRBD1	once	TRBJ2-2	15	CSVEGGQGDTGELFF	TGCAGCGTTGAGGGGGGACAGGGGGACACCGGGGAGCTGTTTTTT
TRBV4-1	TRBD2	-	TRBJ2-1	16	CASSPTLAGALNEQFF	TGCGCCAGCAGCCCTACGCTAGCGGGGGCTTTAAATGAGCAGTTCTTC
TRBV6-6	TRBD1	-	TRBJ1-1	15	CASSYSTGASTEAFF	TGTGCCAGCAGTTACTCCACAGGGGCTTCCACTGAAGCTTTCTTT
TRBV11-2	-	-	TRBJ2-7	15	CASSLDLIQSYEQYF	TGTGCCAGCAGCTTAGACCTCATACAATCCTACGAGCAGTACTTC
TRBV9	-	-	TRBJ1-1	13	CASSQGPTGEAFF	TGTGCCAGCAGCCAGGGGCCCACCGGTGAAGCTTTCTTT
TRBV10-1	TRBD2	-	TRBJ2-1	16	CASSEAGLAGNNEQFF	TGCGCCAGCAGTGAGGCGGGACTAGCGGGAAACAATGAGCAGTTCTTC
TRBV13	TRBD2	-	TRBJ2-2	14	CASSSGGNSGELFF	TGTGCCAGCAGTAGCGGGGGCAACTCCGGGGAGCTGTTTTTT
TRBV15	-	-	TRBJ2-1	16	CATSRDARDLYNEQFF	TGTGCCACCAGCAGAGATGCGAGGGATTTATACAATGAGCAGTTCTTC
TRBV2	-	-	TRBJ2-2	15	CASSGEGVNTGELFF	TGTGCCAGCAGTGGTGAGGGGGTAAACACCGGGGAGCTGTTTTTT
TRBV27	-	-	TRBJ1-1	12	CASSAGGTEAFF	TGTGCCAGCAGTGCGGGGGGCACTGAAGCTTTCTTT
TRBV29-1	TRBD2	-	TRBJ2-3	16	CSVEGPSGGAGDTQYF	TGCAGCGTTGAAGGGCCGAGCGGGGGGGCCGGAGATACGCAGTATTTT
TRBV6-5	TRBD2	-	TRBJ2-1	15	CASSYGTSGGNEQFF	TGTGCCAGCAGTTACGGGACTAGCGGGGGCAATGAGCAGTTCTTC
TRBV11-2	TRBD1	-	TRBJ2-5	14	CASSLLRGPETQYF	TGTGCCAGCAGCTTATTGAGGGGGCCGGAGACCCAGTACTTC
TRBV27	TRBD2	-	TRBJ2-1	14	CASSFVAGGSEQFF	TGTGCCAGCAGTTTTGTAGCGGGGGGGAGTGAGCAGTTCTTC
TRBV25-1	TRBD1	-	TRBJ1-3	18	CASSEYFEEGQRGNTIYF	TGTGCCAGCAGTGAATATTTTGAGGAGGGACAGCGTGGAAACACCATATATTTT
TRBV27	TRBD1	once	TRBJ1-2	14	CASSTTGGAGGYTF	TGTGCCAGCAGTACAACAGGGGGCGCCGGGGGCTACACCTTC
TRBV13	TRBD2	-	TRBJ2-3	20	CASSSDPPITGTSETDTQYF	TGTGCCAGCAGCTCCGATCCACCAATTACCGGGACTAGCGAAACAGATACGCAGTATTTT
TRBV6-6	TRBD1	-	TRBJ1-1	15	CASSPPGQGTPEAFF	TGTGCCAGCTCCCCGCCGGGACAGGGTACCCCTGAAGCTTTCTTT
TRBV15	TRBD2	-	TRBJ2-1	17	CATSRDQGLAVYNEQFF	TGTGCCACCAGCAGAGACCAGGGACTAGCGGTCTACAATGAGCAGTTCTTC
TRBV11-2	TRBD2	once	TRBJ2-7	16	CASSHHGEGLSYEQYF	TGTGCCAGCAGCCACCACGGGGAGGGTTTGTCCTACGAGCAGTACTTC
TRBV19	TRBD1	-	TRBJ1-5	17	CASRDLLQGTSNQPQHF	TGTGCCAGCCGCGATTTACTACAGGGGACGAGCAATCAGCCCCAGCATTTT
TRBV5-1	-	-	TRBJ1-4	15	CASSSEGFTNEKLFF	TGCGCCAGCAGCTCGGAGGGGTTTACTAATGAAAAACTGTTTTTT
TRBV19	-	once	TRBJ1-1	12	CASSQGNTEAFF	TGTGCCAGTAGTCAGGGGAACACTGAAGCTTTCTTT
TRBV15	-	-	TRBJ1-2	16	CATSRGGEGEEGGYTF	TGTGCCACCAGCAGAGGGGGGGAGGGCGAGGAAGGTGGCTACACCTTC
TRBV29-1	TRBD2	-	TRBJ2-1	15	CSVATTSGGEGEQFF	TGCAGCGTTGCCACCACTAGCGGGGGGGAAGGTGAGCAGTTCTTC
TRBV7-9	-	-	TRBJ2-1	13	CASSLVLGDEQFF	TGTGCCAGCAGCTTAGTTCTAGGGGATGAGCAGTTCTTC